This TCR beta chain was identified in a study of blood T cell repertoires in COVID-19. Study details: T cells, B-cell-depleted T cells, or PBMCs provided the cDNA or gDNA that served as material.

The age range of participants was about 18 to 90 years, with residence in about 25 US areas. Participant-reported clinical history was the basis for cohort assignment. V was shortened by 6 bases and J by 3 bases, with 12 bases between the two germline ends. The CDR3 covers 13 residues. Germline CDR1 is MNHEY and CDR2 is SVGAGI. In the study's own analysis: Nucleated cell counts were estimated from reference gene primer amplification. The table came from immunoSEQ multiplex PCR; TCRdb's copy has only in-frame clones and leaves some out. Clonal size and the V and J genes are those of that table, whereas D and trimming came from the DNA. The data contain about 160,000 clones, roughly 80% of them singletons.

The sample taken for sequencing was PBMCs or T cells enriched from blood (not recorded which). The sequence was obtained from a woman between 40 and 55 years old with acute COVID-19. The chain employs TRBV6-5 and TRBJ2-7; no definite D call. The DNA for the CDR3 is TGTGCCAGCAGCCCGGTCCCAAACTACGAGCAGTACGTC. This codes for CASSPVPNYEQYV.